The 25 T cell receptor beta chains listed next were all sequenced from one sample in a study of CD8+ T cells in alopecia areata. RNA, once extracted, was reverse transcribed into cDNA for use as the sequencing template. The data were produced by immunoSEQ multiplex PCR, yet TCRdb's version contains in-frame clones alone and is incomplete. The table lists about 150,000 clones, under 60% of them singletons. Specimen: CD8+ T cells sorted from blood, collected at week 0. The receptors here all came from a human donor with alopecia areata.

This clone showed up just a few times. This chain connects TRBV5-1 to TRBJ1-1; D is possibly TRBD1 (5 bases). The CDR3 has 11 amino acids. Germline lookup yields CDR1 SGHRS and CDR2 YFSETQ. Between the trimmed V and J ends, which lost 6 bases and 4 bases, there was a span of 7 bases. The CDR3 loop is CASTTGTEAFF. The CDR3 nucleotides are TGCGCCAGCACAACAGGCACTGAAGCTTTCTTT.

The gene calls are TRBV4-1 and TRBJ2-1, with D unclear. CDR3 length: 12 residues. V was shortened by 1 base and J by 7 bases, with 5 bases between the two germline ends. Germline-derived CDR1 and CDR2 are MGHRA and YSYEKL. This chain's CDR3 is CASSQAWNEQFF. The DNA for the CDR3 is TGCGCCAGCAGCCAAGCGTGGAATGAGCAGTTCTTC.

This clone showed up just a few times. Different DNA sequences within this sample yield the same CDR3. This chain's CDR3 is CSVVGTGAYEQYF. CDR3 nucleotide sequence: TGCAGCGTTGTGGGGACAGGGGCCTACGAGCAGTACTTC. The rearrangement uses TRBV29-1 and TRBJ2-7; 10 bases line up with TRBD1. V lost 4 bases, J lost 2 bases, and 2 bases stayed unmatched. The CDR3 has 13 residues. In germline, CDR1 is SQVTM, CDR2 ANQGSEA.

The sample holds a few counts of this clone. Other DNA sequences in this sample translate to the same CDR3. The chain joins TRBV30 to TRBJ1-1; no definite D call. The CDR3 has 12 residues. Germline loops: CDR1 GTSNPN, CDR2 SVGIG (reference sequence). V was cut by 0 bases and J by 6 bases, with 8 bases left in between. The CDR3 is CAWSVGGAEAFF. The CDR3 nucleotides are TGTGCCTGGAGTGTGGGAGGCGCTGAAGCTTTCTTT.

The chain employs TRBV2 and TRBJ2-7, with 7 bases matching TRBD1. Germline CDR1 SNHLY, CDR2 FYNNEI. This CDR3 is built from 15 residues. With 3 bases clipped from V and 0 bases from J, the junction kept 5 bases outside the gene matches. The CDR3 bases are TGTGCCAGCAGTGAGAGCAGGGACAGCTCCTACGAGCAGTACTTC. This gives the protein CASSESRDSSYEQYF.

This clone was detected only a few times. This chain links TRBV30 with TRBJ2-5; perhaps D is TRBD1 or TRBD2 (6 bases each). This CDR3 comprises 11 residues. Trimming shortened V by 1 base and J by 7 bases, and 7 bases separated the two germline ends. Per germline, CDR1 GTSNPN and CDR2 SVGIG (reference sequence). Here the CDR3 reads CAWSEGGTQYF. The DNA for the CDR3 is TGTGCCTGGAGTGAGGGGGGGACCCAGTACTTC. Together with reference TRBV30 and TRBJ2-5, the CDR3 gives the full variable domain: SQTIHQWPATLVQPVGSPLSLECTVEGTSNPNLYWYRQAAGRGLQLLFYSVGIGQISSEVPQNLSASRPQDRQFILSSKKLLLSDSGFYLCAWSEGGTQYFGPGTRLLVL.

The chain is built from TRBV7-2 and TRBJ2-3; 7 bases align to TRBD2. The CDR3 has 16 residues. J lost 0 bases, V lost 4 bases, and 7 bases had no gene match. Germline V gives CDR1 SGHTA, CDR2 FQGNSA. Here the CDR3 DNA reads TGTGCCAGCAGCTGGGGTCCCGGGGGGAGCACAGATACGCAGTATTTT. Translated, it gives CASSWGPGGSTDTQYF.

This clone has a handful of counts. The chain has TRBV5-6 and TRBJ1-2, with D maybe TRBD1 (6 bases). Germline V gene sequence: CDR1 SGHDT, CDR2 YYEEEE. Trimming took off 5 bases at V and 1 base at J, with 15 bases between the two ends. The CDR3 is 15 amino acids. This chain's CDR3 is CASSSQDSHNYGYTF. The CDR3 DNA reads as TGTGCCAGCAGTTCTCAGGACAGCCATAACTATGGCTACACCTTC.

This sequence joins TRBV4-1 and TRBJ2-3; D call uncertain. Germline V lookup: CDR1 MGHRA, CDR2 YSYEKL. This CDR3 is built from 13 residues. Trimming pared 0 bases from V and 5 bases from J, leaving 6 bases between. The CDR3 is CASSQDLGDTQYF. CDR3 sequence (DNA): TGCGCCAGCAGCCAAGATTTAGGAGATACGCAGTATTTT.

V is TRBV6-5 and J is TRBJ2-7; the D is unclear. In germline, CDR1 is MNHEY, CDR2 SVGAGI. This CDR3 region has 15 residues. V lost 0 bases and J 3 bases, leaving 12 bases between the germline ends. The DNA of the CDR3 is TGTGCCAGCAGTTACTCCTCCTCCCTGTTCTACGAGCAGTACTTC. Protein product: CASSYSSSLFYEQYF.

This clone was detected a few times. The chain couples TRBV27 to TRBJ1-1; no definite D call. The CDR3 spans 11 residues. Deletions cut 4 bases from V and 4 bases from J, with 4 bases between. CDR1 is MNHEY and CDR2 is SMNVEV in the germline V gene (reference sequence). The CDR3 sequence: CASSWGTEAFF. The CDR3 DNA follows: TGTGCCAGCAGTTGGGGCACTGAAGCTTTCTTT.

This clone appeared once. V is TRBV11-3 and J is TRBJ1-5, with TRBD1 identical over 10 bases. The CDR3 covers 17 residues. Germline trimming cut 5 bases from V and 1 base from J; bases unmatched to any gene: 8. Germline CDR1 reads SGHNT; CDR2 reads YENEEA. CDR3 sequence reads: CASSQGQGVRSNQPQHF. In DNA form, the CDR3 reads TGTGCCAGCAGCCAAGGACAGGGGGTAAGAAGCAATCAGCCCCAGCATTTT.

This clone was picked up a small number of times. The gene calls are TRBV5-1 and TRBJ2-3, with D uncertain. Germline CDR1 SGHRS, CDR2 YFSETQ. This CDR3 has 17 residues. V lost 0 bases to trimming and J lost 0 bases, with 14 bases between them. DNA for the CDR3: TGCGCCAGCAGCTTGGAAGGGCCACATTCTAGCACAGATACGCAGTATTTT. This gives the protein CASSLEGPHSSTDTQYF.

The CDR3 spells CASSAGGDQNNEQFF. For the CDR3, the DNA is TGCGCCAGCAGCGCCGGAGGGGACCAAAATAATGAGCAGTTCTTC. The rearrangement joins TRBV5-1 to TRBJ2-1; D is possibly TRBD2 (6 bases). Germline CDR1 is SGHRS and CDR2 is YFSETQ. CDR3 length equals 15 residues. Trimming shortened V by 4 bases and J by 7 bases, and 18 bases separated the two germline ends.

The table lists this clone with a few counts. The gene calls are TRBV4-3 and TRBJ2-2; D gene unclear. V was shortened by 1 base and J by 6 bases, with 3 bases between the two germline ends. The CDR3 consists of 12 residues. Germline CDR1 reads LGHNA; CDR2 reads YSLEER. Here the CDR3 reads CASSQVPGELFF. CDR3 DNA sequence: TGCGCCAGCAGCCAAGTTCCCGGGGAGCTGTTTTTT.

V and J are TRBV27 and TRBJ2-7; D may be TRBD1 (6 bases). The CDR3 runs to 14 residues. Trimming left V 3 bases short and J 0 bases short, with 9 bases between. Per germline, CDR1 MNHEY and CDR2 SMNVEV (reference sequence). The CDR3 DNA reads TGTGCCAGCAGTTTCGGGGACACCTCCTACGAGCAGTACTTC. This sequence encodes CASSFGDTSYEQYF.

J is TRBJ1-5 and V is TRBV23-1; D not resolved. TRBV23-1 is given ORF status, its function remaining uncertain. This CDR3 is built from 11 residues. With 10 bases removed from V and 5 bases from J, the gap between germline ends came to 9 bases. In DNA, the CDR3 is TGCGCCAACGCACCTTATCAGCCCCAGCATTTT. This codes for CANAPYQPQHF.

The chain uses TRBV7-9 and TRBJ1-2, with D unresolved. Trimming removed 5 bases at V and 8 bases at J, with 15 bases between. Germline V gives CDR1 SEHNR, CDR2 FQNEAQ (reference sequence). The CDR3 totals 13 residues. CDR3 protein: CASSPDAPPGYTF. In DNA form, the CDR3 reads TGTGCCAGCAGCCCGGACGCACCACCCGGCTACACCTTC.

The chain carries TRBV30 and TRBJ1-1, with D possibly being TRBD1 (5 bases). The CDR3 runs to 15 residues. Germline lookup yields CDR1 GTSNPN and CDR2 SVGIG (reference sequence). V shed 1 base and J shed 1 base, with 13 bases lying between them. The CDR3 bases are TGTGCCTGGAGTGGACGGAGGGGAGCGAACACTGAAGCTTTCTTT. This codes for CAWSGRRGANTEAFF.

With regard to this clone: The sample contains more than one DNA sequence encoding this CDR3. The chain couples TRBV4-3 to TRBJ1-6; no firm D call. The CDR3 covers 13 residues. V lost 0 bases and J lost 10, with 7 bases in between. Germline lookup yields CDR1 LGHNA and CDR2 YSLEER. CDR3: CASSQDRSSPLHF. The CDR3, as DNA: TGCGCCAGCAGCCAAGACCGATCCTCACCCCTCCACTTT.

A note on this clone: A read error may produce the germline difference seen at one junction end. V and J are TRBV7-3 and TRBJ2-1; D may be TRBD1 or TRBD2 (5 bases each). Germline loops: CDR1 SGHTA, CDR2 FQGTGA. CDR3 size: 16 residues. The chain's CDR3 is CASSPMTQGPYNEQFF. The CDR3 region has the DNA TGCGCCAGCAGCCCTATGACCCAGGGACCGTACAATGAGCAGTTCTTC.

This chain uses TRBV5-6 with TRBJ2-2; no firm D call. Looked up from germline, CDR1 is SGHDT and CDR2 is YYEEEE. The V and J ends lost 4 bases and 4 bases respectively, with 5 bases between them. The CDR3 length is 12 residues. The CDR3: CASSQLTGELFF. For the CDR3, the DNA is TGTGCCAGCAGCCAGCTCACCGGGGAGCTGTTTTTT. Full variable domain (rest looked up from reference TRBV5-6 and TRBJ2-2): DAGVTQSPTHLIKTRGQQVTLRCSPKSGHDTVSWYQQALGQGPQFIFQYYEEEERQRGNFPDRFSGHQFPNYSSELNVNALLLGDSALYLCASSQLTGELFFGEGSRLTVL.

This clone was seen a few times. The V gene is TRBV30, the J gene TRBJ2-2; D unclear. CDR1 is GTSNPN and CDR2 is SVGIG in the germline V gene (reference sequence). This CDR3 contains 13 residues. V lost 2 bases, J lost 5 bases, and 9 bases lay in between. CDR3 residues: CAWSPLMTGELFF. In DNA form, the CDR3 reads TGTGCCTGGAGTCCCTTAATGACCGGGGAGCTGTTTTTT.

This chain connects TRBV7-2 to TRBJ1-2; D gene uncertain. The V end was cut by 3 bases, the J end by 8 bases, with 16 bases between. The CDR3 is 14 residues long. CDR1 and CDR2 (germline): SGHTA, FQGNSA. The CDR3 DNA follows: TGTGCCAGCAGCTTTCTTAAAGGATATTTGGGCTACACCTTC. Its protein is CASSFLKGYLGYTF.

The rearrangement links TRBV19 to TRBJ2-1, with D perhaps assigned TRBD1 or TRBD2 (5 bases each). Germline CDR1 LNHDA, CDR2 SQIVND (reference sequence). The ends were cut back, 5 bases at V and 1 base at J, with 15 bases in the middle. CDR3 size: 16 residues. This CDR3 is CASSLERGNSYNEQFF. The CDR3 DNA follows: TGTGCCAGTAGTCTCGAACGGGGCAATTCCTACAATGAGCAGTTCTTC.